The 28 T cell receptor beta chains listed next were all sequenced from one sample in a study of cytomegalovirus exposure and HLA in healthy donors. With 60 Vbeta and 13 Jbeta primers, the PCR was carried out. Profiling relied on immunoSEQ multiplex PCR, and the TCRdb table lists in-frame clones only, not all of them. Here the sample spans 200,000 to 250,000 clones, 77% being singletons. The sequenced sample consisted of PBMCs. The source is a woman aged 55 to 70 in good health and CMV-seropositive.

The V gene is TRBV19, the J gene TRBJ1-1; 11 nucleotides line up with TRBD1. V lost 7 bases and J lost 5; bases outside the gene matches: 12. Germline CDR1 reads LNHDA; CDR2 reads SQIVND (reference sequence). The CDR3 consists of 16 residues. The CDR3 is CASTVRWGQGETEAFF. The CDR3 nucleotides are TGTGCCAGTACCGTCAGGTGGGGACAGGGGGAGACTGAAGCTTTCTTT.

This chain connects TRBV7-9 to TRBJ2-3; a weak D match, TRBD2 (5 bases). From germline, CDR1 is SEHNR and CDR2 FQNEAQ (reference sequence). The CDR3 runs to 12 residues. Trimming pared 5 bases from V and 11 bases from J, leaving 14 bases between. CDR3 DNA: TGTGCCAGCAGCCCTGGGAGTCGTGGGCAGTATTTT. Its protein product is CASSPGSRGQYF. The full variable domain, completed using reference TRBV7-9 and TRBJ2-3, is DTGVSQNPRHKITKRGQNVTFRCDPISEHNRLYWYRQTLGQGPEFLTYFQNEAQLEKSRLLSDRFSAERPKGSFSTLEIQRTEQGDSAMYLCASSPGSRGQYFGPGTRLTVL.

This chain joins TRBV2 and TRBJ2-1; D may be TRBD2 (6 bases). The germline V and J ends were trimmed by 4 bases and 5 bases, with 12 bases remaining between them. CDR3 length equals 14 residues. CDR1 is SNHLY and CDR2 is FYNNEI in the germline V gene. CDR3 sequence: CASSGGRTDNEQFF. Written as DNA, the CDR3 is TGTGCCAGCAGTGGGGGGAGGACGGACAATGAGCAGTTCTTC. Complete variable domain (other parts from reference TRBV2 and TRBJ2-1): EPEVTQTPSHQVTQMGQEVILRCVPISNHLYFYWYRQILGQKVEFLVSFYNNEISEKSEIFDDQFSVERPDGSNFTLKIRSTKLEDSAMYFCASSGGRTDNEQFFGPGTRLTVL.

The rearrangement links TRBV7-9 to TRBJ2-5; TRBD2 is a possible D gene (6 bases). Germline CDR1 is SEHNR and CDR2 is FQNEAQ (reference sequence). The CDR3 is 16 residues long. V was pared by 2 bases and J by 5 bases, with 18 bases between. As DNA, the CDR3 is TGTGCCAGCAGCTTACATGGGGGAGGTCTTTGGGAGACCCAGTACTTC. This sequence encodes CASSLHGGGLWETQYF.

CDR3 residues: CASRDPGQNPYEQYF. CDR3 sequence (DNA): TGTGCCAGCAGGGACCCGGGACAAAATCCCTACGAGCAGTACTTC. The rearrangement joins TRBV28 to TRBJ2-7; tentative D call: TRBD1 (6 bases). Trimming cost V 6 bases and J 2 bases, with 17 bases left between them. CDR3 length: 15 amino acids. Germline CDR1 is MDHEN and CDR2 is SYDVKM. Full variable domain (outside the CDR3, taken from reference TRBV28 and TRBJ2-7): DVKVTQSSRYLVKRTGEKVFLECVQDMDHENMFWYRQDPGLGLRLIYFSYDVKMKEKGDIPEGYSVSREKKERFSLILESASTNQTSMYLCASRDPGQNPYEQYFGPGTRLTVT.

This chain uses TRBV5-1 with TRBJ2-1; 9 positions match TRBD2. Germline V gene lookup returns CDR1 SGHRS and CDR2 YFSETQ. The CDR3 covers 17 residues. With V trimmed by 2 bases and J by 2 bases, 8 bases remained unmatched. CDR3 loop: CASSLDLAGATYNEQFF. The CDR3 coding sequence is TGCGCCAGCAGCTTAGATTTAGCGGGAGCAACCTACAATGAGCAGTTCTTC. Looking up the rest from reference TRBV5-1 and TRBJ2-1 gives the full variable domain: KAGVTQTPRYLIKTRGQQVTLSCSPISGHRSVSWYQQTPGQGLQFLFEYFSETQRNKGNFPGRFSGRQFSNSRSEMNVSTLELGDSALYLCASSLDLAGATYNEQFFGPGTRLTVL.

CDR3 sequence (DNA): TGTGCCAGCGGGTCCAGGAGCACAGATACGCAGTATTTT. This translates into CASGSRSTDTQYF. This rearrangement joins TRBV28 to TRBJ2-3; D gene uncertain. Germline-derived CDR1 and CDR2 are MDHEN and SYDVKM. V was clipped by 8 bases and J by 0 bases, with 9 bases between them. This CDR3 has 13 residues.

V is TRBV27 and J is TRBJ1-5, with 9 bases matching TRBD1. Germline V gene lookup returns CDR1 MNHEY and CDR2 SMNVEV (reference sequence). Trimming removed 6 bases from V and 2 bases from J; junction bases left unmatched: 5. There are 15 residues in the CDR3. The CDR3 is CASRTGGRGNQPQHF. CDR3 nucleotides: TGTGCCAGCAGAACAGGGGGCAGGGGCAATCAGCCCCAGCATTTT.

The rearrangement joins TRBV7-3 to TRBJ2-2; 8 bases map to TRBD1. This CDR3 spans 13 amino acids. Per the germline V gene, CDR1 is SGHTA and CDR2 is FQGTGA. Trimming removed 9 bases from V and 6 bases from J; junction bases left unmatched: 6. The CDR3 sequence is CARLARGPGELFF. CDR3 bases: TGTGCCAGATTGGCCAGGGGGCCCGGGGAGCTGTTTTTT.

V is TRBV4-2 and J is TRBJ2-3; D is undetermined. Deletions cut 1 base from V and 3 bases from J, with 8 bases between. Germline CDR1 and CDR2: LGHNA and YNFKEQ. The CDR3 has 14 residues. Here the CDR3 DNA reads TGTGCCAGCAGCCAAGGAGGAGTTACAGATACGCAGTATTTT. As protein: CASSQGGVTDTQYF.

The chain recombines TRBV9 with TRBJ2-5, with TRBD1 identical over 9 bases. Per the germline V gene, CDR1 is SGDLS and CDR2 is YYNGEE. This CDR3 has 16 amino acids. With V trimmed by 3 bases and J by 2 bases, 8 bases remained unmatched. Written as DNA, the CDR3 is TGTGCCAGCAGCGCCGGGACAGGGAGGGGTCAAGAGACCCAGTACTTC. It yields the protein CASSAGTGRGQETQYF.

The chain links TRBV6-5 to TRBJ1-1; TRBD1 might be the D (5 bases). The ends were cut back, 2 bases at V and 6 bases at J, with 13 bases in the middle. Germline assignment: CDR1 MNHEY and CDR2 SVGAGI. The CDR3 is made up of 14 amino acids. DNA for the CDR3: TGTGCCAGCAGTTACCCAGGGTCCTACGCTGAAGCTTTCTTT. Protein product: CASSYPGSYAEAFF.

This chain links TRBV6-5 with TRBJ2-1; 8 bases line up with TRBD1. The J segment lost 7 bases and the V segment lost 5 bases, leaving 7 bases of the junction unmatched. This CDR3 contains 14 residues. Looked up from germline, CDR1 is MNHEY and CDR2 is SVGAGI. The CDR3 DNA reads as TGTGCCAGCAGTAGAGGACAGGGTCTGAATGAGCAGTTCTTC. Protein sequence: CASSRGQGLNEQFF.

The V and J genes are TRBV5-6 and TRBJ1-2; 10 bases agree with TRBD1. Germline V gene lookup returns CDR1 SGHDT and CDR2 YYEEEE. The CDR3 totals 13 residues. Trimming removed 4 bases from V and 8 bases from J; junction bases left unmatched: 5. In nucleotides, the CDR3 is TGTGCCAGCAGCCAGGACAGGGGGGAAGGCTACACCTTC. It codes for CASSQDRGEGYTF.

The chain employs TRBV7-9 and TRBJ2-1; 8 bases align to TRBD2. The V gene's germline CDR1 is SEHNR and CDR2 FQNEAQ (reference sequence). With 5 bases clipped from V and 3 bases from J, the junction kept 3 bases outside the gene matches. This CDR3 is 14 amino acids long. The CDR3 protein is CASSPSGSYNEQFF. CDR3 DNA sequence: TGTGCCAGCAGCCCCAGCGGGAGCTACAATGAGCAGTTCTTC.

The chain has TRBV4-1 and TRBJ1-1; D remains unclear. The V gene lost 1 base and the J gene lost 1 base, with 13 bases spanning the gap. Germline V CDR1 and CDR2: MGHRA, YSYEKL. The CDR3 totals 16 residues. CDR3 sequence reads: CASSQAFPGGNTEAFF. CDR3 DNA sequence: TGCGCCAGCAGCCAAGCGTTCCCGGGAGGGAACACTGAAGCTTTCTTT.

A word on this clone: The same CDR3 is also encoded by other DNA sequences in this sample. This sequence joins TRBV28 and TRBJ2-7; TRBD1 aligns across 7 bases. The CDR3 has 18 amino acids. The V gene end was trimmed by 1 base and the J gene end by 4 bases; junction bases not matched to a gene: 16. CDR1 is MDHEN, CDR2 SYDVKM, per germline. The CDR3 DNA follows: TGTGCCAGCAGTTTATATCCCCAAGGGCAGGGGGTGCGGTACGAGCAGTACTTC. It is translated as CASSLYPQGQGVRYEQYF.

The chain carries TRBV5-1 and TRBJ2-1; the match to TRBD1 covers 7 bases. This CDR3 comprises 16 residues. J lost 8 bases, V lost 6 bases, and 17 bases had no gene match. The germline gives CDR1 SGHRS, CDR2 YFSETQ. DNA of the CDR3: TGCGCCAGCACTTATCTGGGACAGTGGTTGGAAGATGAGCAGTTCTTC. Residues: CASTYLGQWLEDEQFF.

The V and J genes are TRBV4-2 and TRBJ2-7, with D uncertain. Trimming shortened V by 0 bases and J by 3 bases, and 9 bases separated the two germline ends. The CDR3 consists of 14 residues. CDR1 and CDR2 from the germline V gene are LGHNA and YNFKEQ. The DNA for the CDR3 is TGTGCCAGCAGCCAAGATCTTGGCAGCTACGAGCAGTACTTC. Translation gives CASSQDLGSYEQYF.

This clone was observed a single time. This chain connects TRBV2 to TRBJ2-5; 12 positions agree with TRBD2. J was trimmed by 4 bases and V by 5 bases; bases with no gene match: 8. The CDR3 is made up of 16 amino acids. Germline V gene data show CDR1 as SNHLY and CDR2 as FYNNEI. The CDR3 sequence is CASSPLAGGGGETQYF. The CDR3 region has the DNA TGTGCCAGCAGTCCGCTAGCGGGAGGGGGGGGAGAGACCCAGTACTTC.

About this clone itself: The identical CDR3 is also encoded by other nucleotide sequences in the sample. This chain links TRBV7-9 with TRBJ1-6; 9 nucleotides match TRBD1. With 5 bases clipped from V and 7 bases from J, the junction kept 6 bases outside the gene matches. This CDR3 comprises 15 residues. CDR1 is SEHNR, CDR2 FQNEAQ, per germline (reference sequence). The CDR3 region has the DNA TGTGCCAGCAGCCTGACCGGGACAGGGAATTCACCCCTCCACTTT. Encoded protein: CASSLTGTGNSPLHF.

The rearrangement joins TRBV7-2 to TRBJ2-4; TRBD1 agrees at 11 bases. V shed 2 bases and J 7 bases; nucleotides not matched to a gene: 4. Germline V gives CDR1 SGHTA, CDR2 FQGNSA. The CDR3 covers 15 residues. The CDR3 DNA reads as TGTGCCAGCAGCTTATCAGGGACAGGGGGGAACATTCAGTACTTC. Translation gives CASSLSGTGGNIQYF.

This chain connects TRBV7-2 to TRBJ1-1; D is uncertain. This CDR3 has 12 amino acids. Germline loops: CDR1 SGHTA, CDR2 FQGNSA. V lost 1 base to trimming and J lost 11 bases, with 11 bases between them. CDR3 region: CASSLGPGSAFF. The DNA for the CDR3 is TGTGCCAGCAGCTTAGGTCCGGGGAGCGCTTTCTTT.

This clone was recorded a few times. V is TRBV18 and J is TRBJ2-7; 12 bases fit TRBD1. Germline V CDR1 and CDR2: KGHSH, LQKENI. This CDR3 has 18 amino acids. Trimming removed 1 base from V and 4 bases from J; junction bases left unmatched: 11. The CDR3, as DNA: TGTGCCAGCTCACCACATCGAGCGGGACAGGGGGCTATGTACGAGCAGTACTTC. It yields the protein CASSPHRAGQGAMYEQYF.

V usage is TRBV2 and J usage is TRBJ1-2; a possible D gene is TRBD1 (6 bases). There are 13 residues in the CDR3. The ends were cut back, 3 bases at V and 6 bases at J, with 11 bases in the middle. CDR1 and CDR2 from the germline V gene are SNHLY and FYNNEI. CDR3 bases: TGTGCCAGCAGTGATAGGACAGTACATGGCTACACCTTC. Residues: CASSDRTVHGYTF.

V and J are TRBV12-5 and TRBJ2-2, with 8 bases lining up with TRBD1. V shed 4 bases, J shed 5 bases, and the junction held 6 bases outside the gene matches. The CDR3 is 15 amino acids. Looked up from germline, CDR1 is LGHNT and CDR2 is FRNRAP. The CDR3 is CASGYWTGITGELFF. In nucleotides, the CDR3 is TGTGCTAGTGGTTACTGGACAGGGATAACCGGGGAGCTGTTTTTT. The full variable domain, with the rest looked up from reference TRBV12-5 and TRBJ2-2, is DARVTQTPRHKVTEMGQEVTMRCQPILGHNTVFWYRQTMMQGLELLAYFRNRAPLDDSGMPKDRFSAEMPDATLATLKIQPSEPRDSAVYFCASGYWTGITGELFFGEGSRLTVL.

This chain joins TRBV4-2 and TRBJ2-3, with TRBD2 matching over 7 bases. Germline V CDR1 and CDR2: LGHNA, YNFKEQ. This CDR3 is built from 18 residues. The V gene end was trimmed by 1 base and the J gene end by 6 bases; junction bases not matched to a gene: 16. The CDR3 bases are TGTGCCAGCAGCCAAGGCGCCGGGGGGAGTATTGGCAAGGATACGCAGTATTTT. As protein: CASSQGAGGSIGKDTQYF.

This chain joins TRBV7-9 and TRBJ2-3; 7 nucleotides agree with TRBD2. The germline gives CDR1 SEHNR, CDR2 FQNEAQ (reference sequence). The CDR3 extends over 14 amino acids. V lost 5 bases to trimming and J lost 4 bases; unmatched junction nucleotides: 6. CDR3 protein: CASSATSYSDTQYF. CDR3 DNA: TGTGCCAGCAGCGCGACTAGCTACTCAGATACGCAGTATTTT.